One sample yielded the 19 T cell receptor beta chains listed below, sequenced in a study of T cells expressing NK-cell markers. TCRdb reanalyzed the 5' RACE reads, giving one entry per CDR3 protein sequence and no DNA. The table gives over 120,000 distinct CDR3 sequences; the top ten clones make up 12% of it. Sequencing used blood T cells: a sorted CD56 or NKG2C T cell subset, CD4+ or CD8+ T cells, or bulk PBMC T cells (not recorded which). The origin of the receptors is a man aged 18 to 35 in good health.

The rearrangement uses TRBV7-2 and TRBJ2-7; TCRdb selects TRBD1, and the lack of DNA leaves this call unchecked. Germline V gives CDR1 SGHTA, CDR2 FQGNSA. The CDR3 spans 14 residues. The CDR3 sequence: CASSPSGAAYEQYF.

The chain combines TRBV27 with TRBJ1-1; TCRdb reports TRBD1, a call that lacks DNA to check it against. The CDR3 extends over 13 amino acids. In germline, CDR1 is MNHEY, CDR2 SMNVEV (reference sequence). This CDR3 is CASSFWGQEQAFF.

The V call is TRBV24-1, the J call TRBJ2-3; TCRdb selects TRBD1, and the lack of DNA leaves this call unchecked. CDR3 length: 15 residues. CDR1 and CDR2 from the germline V gene are KGHDR and SFDVKD. CDR3 in amino acids: CATRDGTGSTDTQYF.

This chain joins TRBV12-3 or TRBV12-4 and TRBJ1-5. This CDR3 contains 13 residues. The CDR3 protein is CASSLDLNQPQHF.

V and J are TRBV5-1 and TRBJ2-1; TCRdb's D gene call, TRBD1, goes unchecked for lack of DNA. This CDR3 is built from 15 residues. The germline V gene has CDR1 SGHRS and CDR2 YFSETQ. Here the CDR3 reads CASSFTRQGYNEQFF.

The chain has TRBV7-9 and TRBJ2-1; TCRdb's assignment of TRBD2 cannot be checked, as there is no DNA. This CDR3 comprises 14 residues. Germline CDR1 SEHNR, CDR2 FQNEAQ (reference sequence). CDR3 sequence reads: CASRPSSGRDEQFF. Filled out from reference TRBV7-9 and TRBJ2-1, the complete variable domain reads DTGVSQNPRHKITKRGQNVTFRCDPISEHNRLYWYRQTLGQGPEFLTYFQNEAQLEKSRLLSDRFSAERPKGSFSTLEIQRTEQGDSAMYLCASRPSSGRDEQFFGPGTRLTVL.

The J gene is TRBJ2-1, the V gene TRBV20-1; TCRdb indicates TRBD2, and absent DNA this call remains unverified. CDR1 and CDR2 from the germline V gene are DFQATT and SNEGSKA (reference sequence). The CDR3 length is 16 residues. Here the CDR3 reads CSARPREVGTYNEQFF.

The gene calls are TRBV6-5 and TRBJ1-3; as DNA is missing, the TRBD1 call by TCRdb cannot be tested. Germline assignment: CDR1 MNHEY and CDR2 SVGAGI. The CDR3 length is 14 residues. CDR3 residues: CASSPGQGPNTIYF.

The chain links TRBV4-3 to TRBJ2-3; with no DNA, the TCRdb D assignment of TRBD2 cannot be verified. The germline CDR1 and CDR2 sequences are LGHNA and YSLEER. The CDR3 extends over 16 amino acids. CDR3 region: CASSRSLAGGTDTQYF.

The chain uses TRBV7-9 and TRBJ2-7; the TRBD2 assignment by TCRdb is unverifiable without DNA. Per the germline V gene, CDR1 is SEHNR and CDR2 is FQNEAQ (reference sequence). CDR3 length: 15 amino acids. CDR3 amino acids: CASSFGGRGTYEQYF.

This rearrangement joins TRBV7-8 to TRBJ2-1; checking the TCRdb D call of TRBD2 is not possible without DNA. The CDR3 contains 18 residues. The germline V gene has CDR1 SGHVS and CDR2 FQNEAQ. The CDR3 loop is CASSEIPSGRFGYNEQFF.

The genes are TRBV27 and TRBJ2-7; TCRdb designates TRBD1, a call that cannot be tested without DNA. The germline V gene has CDR1 MNHEY and CDR2 SMNVEV (reference sequence). The CDR3 length is 14 residues. CDR3 residues: CASTYRGGSGEQYF.

This chain links TRBV24-1 with TRBJ1-2; the D call from TCRdb, TRBD1, cannot be confirmed without DNA. This CDR3 has 13 amino acids. Germline V lookup: CDR1 KGHDR, CDR2 SFDVKD. The chain's CDR3 is CATSPGNTYGYTF.

V usage is TRBV2 and J usage is TRBJ2-1. Germline V gives CDR1 SNHLY, CDR2 FYNNEI. The CDR3 sequence is 14 residues long. This CDR3 reads CASCCSGDYNEQFF.

The chain combines TRBV7-9 with TRBJ1-4; TCRdb designates TRBD1, a call that cannot be tested without DNA. CDR3 length: 14 amino acids. Per germline, CDR1 SEHNR and CDR2 FQNEAQ (reference sequence). CDR3: CASSVGQPNEKLFF. The whole variable domain, remainder taken from reference TRBV7-9 and TRBJ1-4, is DTGVSQNPRHKITKRGQNVTFRCDPISEHNRLYWYRQTLGQGPEFLTYFQNEAQLEKSRLLSDRFSAERPKGSFSTLEIQRTEQGDSAMYLCASSVGQPNEKLFFGSGTQLSVL.

The chain recombines TRBV5-6 with TRBJ2-2; TCRdb returns TRBD1, unconfirmable since there is no DNA. This CDR3 comprises 16 residues. CDR1 is SGHDT, CDR2 YYEEEE, per germline. The CDR3 loop reads CASSLGDRGSTGELFF.

The chain links TRBV20-1 to TRBJ1-3; the D gene TCRdb calls, TRBD1, cannot be checked with no DNA. The CDR3 consists of 15 residues. Germline CDR1 reads DFQATT; CDR2 reads SNEGSKA (reference sequence). This chain's CDR3 is CSASATGEVGNTIYF.

The CDR3 loop reads CASSSGVSVYNEQFF. The J gene is TRBJ2-1, the V gene TRBV27; TCRdb lists TRBD1, though no DNA is available to test this call. The CDR3 has 15 residues. In germline, CDR1 is MNHEY, CDR2 SMNVEV (reference sequence).

This chain connects TRBV7-8 to TRBJ2-2; the TCRdb call, TRBD1, lacks DNA for checking. Germline V gene lookup returns CDR1 SGHVS and CDR2 FQNEAQ. The CDR3 runs 16 residues. CDR3: CASSLGLGVISGELFF.